This T cell receptor beta chain was profiled in a study of T cells in Graves' hyperthyroidism and ophthalmopathy. In the study overall: It was at initial diagnosis, before any treatment, that peripheral blood was collected.

Diagnosis relied on clinical symptoms, serum thyroxine and TRAb, thyroid ultrasound and orbital computed tomography. From under 12 ml of fresh peripheral blood, PBMCs were isolated. V was pared by 3 bases and J by 4 bases, with 13 bases between. The CDR3 loop spans 14 amino acids. Looked up from germline, CDR1 is DFQATT and CDR2 is SNEGSKA (reference sequence). Researchers amplified the TCR beta CDR3 regions from RNA transcripts. The HTBI primer set served for first-round RT-PCR of the TCR CDR3. TCRdb redid the calling of the multiplex PCR reads with MiXCR, one entry per CDR3 protein. The profile covers about 400,000 distinct CDR3 sequences, with about an eighth appearing a single time and 25% to 30% taken by the ten largest.

The receptor was derived from a man in his fifties or sixties with Graves' ophthalmopathy. The sequenced material came from blood. V gene TRBV20-1 combines with J gene TRBJ2-1; D is unclear. Here the CDR3 DNA reads TGCAGTGCTAGTAATCCGGGTTCGTACAATGAGCAGTTCTTC. This encodes CSASNPGSYNEQFF.